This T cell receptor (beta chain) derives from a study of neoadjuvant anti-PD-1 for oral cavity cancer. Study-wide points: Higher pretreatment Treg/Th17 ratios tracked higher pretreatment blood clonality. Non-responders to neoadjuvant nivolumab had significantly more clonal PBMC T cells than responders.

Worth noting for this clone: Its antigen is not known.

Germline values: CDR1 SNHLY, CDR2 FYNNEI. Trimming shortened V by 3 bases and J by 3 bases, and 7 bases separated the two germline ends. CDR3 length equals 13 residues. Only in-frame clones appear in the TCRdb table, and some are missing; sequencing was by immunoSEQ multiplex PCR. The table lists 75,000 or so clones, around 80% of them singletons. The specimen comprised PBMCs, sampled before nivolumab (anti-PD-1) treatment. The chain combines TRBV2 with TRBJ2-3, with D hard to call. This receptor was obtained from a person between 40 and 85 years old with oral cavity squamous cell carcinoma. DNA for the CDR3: TGTGCCAGCAGTGAGGGTAATACAGATACGCAGTATTTT. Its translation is CASSEGNTDTQYF.